These T cell receptor beta chains were read from a single sample in a study of cytomegalovirus exposure and HLA in healthy donors. Sequencing was performed with immunoSEQ multiplex PCR; in TCRdb, only in-frame clones are kept and a portion is missing. The sample records 150,000 to 200,000 clones, about 85% being singletons. Specimen: PBMCs. These receptors originate from a girl aged 10-17 years in good health and CMV-seropositive. Each CDR3 is given with its conserved first and last residue. Fields, in order: V gene, J gene, D gene, CDR3 protein, CDR3 DNA. The D gene is left open where the match is weak.

>TRBV7-2|TRBJ1-2|.
CASSPGMANYGYTF
TGTGCCAGCAGCCCAGGGATGGCGAACTATGGCTACACCTTC
>TRBV9|TRBJ2-7|TRBD1
CASSAGQGESSYEQYF
TGTGCCAGCAGCGCCGGGCAGGGGGAGAGCTCCTACGAGCAGTACTTC
>TRBV13|TRBJ2-6|TRBD1
CASSRDRVLGGANVLTF
TGTGCCAGCAGCCGGGACAGGGTTTTAGGGGGGGCCAACGTCCTGACTTTC
>TRBV30|TRBJ2-3|.
CACIRDTTDTQYF
TGTGCCTGTATCCGGGACACCACAGATACGCAGTATTTT
>TRBV15|TRBJ1-1|TRBD1
CATSSLDRMNTEAFF
TGTGCCACCAGCAGTTTGGACAGGATGAACACTGAAGCTTTCTTT
>TRBV5-1|TRBJ2-3|TRBD2
CASSLLPGTSGRTSQDTQYF
TGCGCCAGCAGCTTGTTGCCCGGGACTAGCGGGAGGACTTCTCAGGATACGCAGTATTTT
>TRBV10-2|TRBJ2-7|TRBD2
CASIDLAGGAYEQYF
TGCGCCAGCATCGACCTAGCGGGAGGAGCCTACGAGCAGTACTTC
>TRBV7-8|TRBJ2-5|.
CASGPRRGGTGETQYF
TGTGCCAGCGGACCAAGGAGGGGGGGGACAGGAGAGACCCAGTACTTC
>TRBV5-1|TRBJ2-5|TRBD1
CASSLGDRVKGETQYF
TGCGCCAGCAGCTTGGGGGACAGGGTTAAGGGAGAGACCCAGTACTTC
>TRBV4-2|TRBJ2-3|TRBD2
CASSHLAGGGDTQYF
TGTGCCAGCAGCCACCTAGCGGGAGGGGGAGATACGCAGTATTTT
>TRBV27|TRBJ2-3|.
CASSSYLGADTQYF
TGTGCCAGCAGTTCGTATCTAGGGGCAGATACGCAGTATTTT
>TRBV6-5|TRBJ2-7|TRBD1
CASSRTGPYDEQYF
TGTGCCAGCAGCCGGACAGGGCCTTATGACGAGCAGTACTTC
>TRBV7-8|TRBJ1-1|.
CASSWTDDTEAFF
TGTGCCAGCAGCTGGACAGACGACACTGAAGCTTTCTTT
>TRBV7-3|TRBJ2-1|.
CASSSYPSVNNEQFF
TGTGCCAGCAGCTCTTATCCTAGCGTGAACAATGAGCAGTTCTTC
>TRBV27|TRBJ2-5|TRBD2
CASSPRRTSGTNQETQYF
TGTGCCAGCAGTCCCCGCCGGACTAGCGGGACCAATCAAGAGACCCAGTACTTC
>TRBV12-5|TRBJ1-1|.
CASGLAVNTEAFF
TGTGCTAGTGGTTTGGCGGTGAACACTGAAGCTTTCTTT